This T cell receptor beta chain comes out of a study of CD8+ T cells in alopecia areata. Looking at the study overall: A 6-month off-drug phase came after tofacitinib, which had lasted 6 to 18 months. Severity scores in treated patients reflected the percentage of scalp affected.

Extracted RNA was reverse transcribed, and the resulting cDNA served as sequencing template. The repertoire was sequenced with immunoSEQ multiplex PCR; TCRdb's copy has only in-frame clones and lacks some. Of about 140,000 clones in the sample, 86% were seen once. The V gene's germline CDR1 is SQVTM and CDR2 ANQGSEA. V shed 4 bases and J shed 5 bases, with 9 bases lying between them. CDR3 length: 12 residues. This clone showed up just a few times. The treatment denotes: oral pan-JAK inhibitor, 5-10 mg twice daily. The TCR comes from a human donor with alopecia areata. The chain recombines TRBV29-1 with TRBJ2-1; D gene unclear. The sample here was CD8+ T cells sorted from blood, taken at week 4, from a patient treated with tofacitinib. DNA of the CDR3: TGCAGCGTTGGCGGCAGCAACAATGAGCAGTTCTTC. Encoded protein: CSVGGSNNEQFF.